These 8 T cell receptor beta chains originate from one sample sequenced in a study of shared clonotypes between healthy human individuals. Naivety among CD8 cells was defined by CD45RO negativity and positive CCR7 selection, thereby excluding terminally differentiated effector memory CD45RA+ cells. Clones were sequenced by immunoSEQ multiplex PCR, and TCRdb holds only the in-frame ones, with some missing. The table shows some 2 million clones, with approximately 95% occurring only once. The sequenced sample consisted of naive CD8+ T cells sorted from blood. The origin of the receptors is a man aged 18 to 30 in good health.

J is TRBJ2-7 and V is TRBV14; D is possibly TRBD2 (6 bases). Germline CDR1 is SGHDN and CDR2 is FVKESK. The CDR3 contains 13 residues. V was clipped by 3 bases and J by 2 bases, with 8 bases between them. This CDR3 reads CASSHGGTYEQYF. The DNA of the CDR3 is TGTGCCAGCAGCCATGGGGGGACCTACGAGCAGTACTTC.

For the CDR3, the DNA is TGTGCCAGCAGCCCGGGACAATTCTACGAGCAGTACTTC. It codes for CASSPGQFYEQYF. The chain couples TRBV11-2 to TRBJ2-7, with a tentative D call TRBD1 (6 bases). The germline gives CDR1 SGHAT, CDR2 FQNNGV. The length of the CDR3 is 13 residues. Trimming pared 5 bases from V and 3 bases from J, leaving 11 bases between.

The chain is built from TRBV11-2 and TRBJ2-7; 9 bases match TRBD2. V lost 5 bases and J lost 5; bases outside the gene matches: 7. The CDR3 runs 14 residues. Germline assignment: CDR1 SGHAT and CDR2 FQNNGV. The CDR3 loop is CASSRAGGMDEQYF. CDR3 coding DNA: TGTGCCAGCAGCCGAGCGGGGGGTATGGACGAGCAGTACTTC.

This clone appeared a single time. The chain joins TRBV11-2 to TRBJ2-2; no reliable D call. The CDR3 runs to 15 residues. V was clipped by 2 bases and J by 3 bases, with 10 bases between them. The V gene's germline CDR1 is SGHAT and CDR2 FQNNGV. This CDR3 is CASSLLPRDTGELFF. The CDR3 DNA reads TGTGCCAGCAGCTTATTACCCCGGGACACCGGGGAGCTGTTTTTT.

The gene calls are TRBV2 and TRBJ2-2; the D is unclear. The CDR3 contains 14 residues. V lost 3 bases, J lost 0 bases, and 5 bases lay in between. The germline gives CDR1 SNHLY, CDR2 FYNNEI. The CDR3 protein is CASSDSPNTGELFF. The CDR3, as DNA: TGTGCCAGCAGTGATAGCCCGAACACCGGGGAGCTGTTTTTT.

Points on this clone: Other DNA sequences in the sample encode the same CDR3. The chain couples TRBV30 to TRBJ2-7; no firm D call. This CDR3 contains 11 residues. Germline CDR1 reads GTSNPN; CDR2 reads SVGIG (reference sequence). Trimming cost V 1 base and J 4 bases, with 5 bases left between them. The CDR3, as DNA: TGTGCCTGGAGTGGCGTTTACGAGCAGTACTTC. Its translation is CAWSGVYEQYF.

Turning to this clone: The same CDR3 arises from other DNA sequences in this sample as well. The chain is built from TRBV6-5 and TRBJ1-1; D perhaps matches TRBD1 (6 bases). With 5 bases removed from V and 4 bases from J, the gap between germline ends came to 8 bases. There are 12 residues in the CDR3. CDR1 MNHEY and CDR2 SVGAGI come from the germline V gene. This CDR3 reads CASSLQGTEAFF. DNA for the CDR3: TGTGCCAGCAGTCTACAGGGCACTGAAGCTTTCTTT.

The table lists this clone with a count of one. V and J are TRBV6-1 and TRBJ1-6, with D possibly TRBD1 on 5 matching bases. Germline V CDR1 and CDR2: MNHNS, SASEGT. The length of the CDR3 is 17 residues. Deletions cut 1 base from V and 0 bases from J, with 10 bases between. Here the CDR3 reads CASSEVGGSSYNSPLHF. The CDR3 region has the DNA TGTGCCAGCAGTGAAGTCGGGGGAAGCTCCTATAATTCACCCCTCCACTTT.